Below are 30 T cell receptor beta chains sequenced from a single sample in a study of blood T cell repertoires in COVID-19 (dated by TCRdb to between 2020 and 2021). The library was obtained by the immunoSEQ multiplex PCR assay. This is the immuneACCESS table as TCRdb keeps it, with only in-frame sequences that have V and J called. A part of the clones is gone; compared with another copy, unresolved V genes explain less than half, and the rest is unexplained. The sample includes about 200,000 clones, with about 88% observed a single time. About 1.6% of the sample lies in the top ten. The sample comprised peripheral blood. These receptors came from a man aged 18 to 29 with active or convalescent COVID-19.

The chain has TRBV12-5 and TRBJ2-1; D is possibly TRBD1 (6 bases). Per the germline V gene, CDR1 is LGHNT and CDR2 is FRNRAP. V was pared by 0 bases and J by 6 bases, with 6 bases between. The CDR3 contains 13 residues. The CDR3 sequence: CASGLVGGNEQFF. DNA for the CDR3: TGTGCTAGTGGTTTGGTAGGGGGCAATGAGCAGTTCTTC.

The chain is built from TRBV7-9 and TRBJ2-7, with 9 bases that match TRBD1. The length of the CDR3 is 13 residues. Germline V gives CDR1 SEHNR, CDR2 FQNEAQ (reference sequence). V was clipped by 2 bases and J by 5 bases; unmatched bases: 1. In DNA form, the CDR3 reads TGTGCCAGCAGCTTATGGACAGGGGACGAGCAGTACTTC. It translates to CASSLWTGDEQYF.

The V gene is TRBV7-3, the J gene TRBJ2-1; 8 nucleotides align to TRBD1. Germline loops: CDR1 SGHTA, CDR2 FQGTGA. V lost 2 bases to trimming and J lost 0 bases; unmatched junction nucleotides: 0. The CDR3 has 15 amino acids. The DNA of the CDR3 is TGTGCCAGCAGCTTAGGACAGGGCTCCTACAATGAGCAGTTCTTC. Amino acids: CASSLGQGSYNEQFF.

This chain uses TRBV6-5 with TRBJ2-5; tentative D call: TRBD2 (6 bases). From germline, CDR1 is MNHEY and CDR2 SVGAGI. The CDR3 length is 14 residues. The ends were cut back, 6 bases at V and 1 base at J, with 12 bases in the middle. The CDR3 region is CASSNGGLQETQYF. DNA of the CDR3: TGTGCCAGCAGCAACGGAGGGCTCCAAGAGACCCAGTACTTC.

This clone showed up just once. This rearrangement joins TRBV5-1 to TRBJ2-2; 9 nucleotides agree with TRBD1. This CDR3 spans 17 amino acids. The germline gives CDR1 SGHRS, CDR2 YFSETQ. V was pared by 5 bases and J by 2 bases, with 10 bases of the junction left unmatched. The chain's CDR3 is CASRAVGQGRNTGELFF. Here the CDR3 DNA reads TGCGCCAGCAGAGCCGTCGGACAGGGGCGAAACACCGGGGAGCTGTTTTTT.

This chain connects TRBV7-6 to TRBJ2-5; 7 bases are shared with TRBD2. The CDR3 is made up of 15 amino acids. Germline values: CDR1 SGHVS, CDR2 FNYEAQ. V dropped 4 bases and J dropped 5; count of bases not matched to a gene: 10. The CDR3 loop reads CASSSQAGLSETQYF. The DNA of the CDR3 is TGTGCCAGCAGCTCACAGGCGGGACTATCGGAGACCCAGTACTTC.

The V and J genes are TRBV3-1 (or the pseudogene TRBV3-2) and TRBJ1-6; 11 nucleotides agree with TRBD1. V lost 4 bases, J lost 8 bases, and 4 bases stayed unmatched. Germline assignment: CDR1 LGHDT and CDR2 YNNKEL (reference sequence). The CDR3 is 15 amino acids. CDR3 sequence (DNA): TGTGCCAGCAGCCGAGGGACAGGGGGACATTCACCCCTCCACTTT. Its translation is CASSRGTGGHSPLHF.

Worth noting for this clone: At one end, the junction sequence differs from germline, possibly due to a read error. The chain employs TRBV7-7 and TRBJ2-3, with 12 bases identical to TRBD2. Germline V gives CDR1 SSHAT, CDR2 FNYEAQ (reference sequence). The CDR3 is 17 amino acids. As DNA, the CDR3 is TGTGCTAGCAGCTTAGGACTAGCGGGGATTGGCGCAGATACGCAGTATTTT. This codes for CASSLGLAGIGADTQYF.

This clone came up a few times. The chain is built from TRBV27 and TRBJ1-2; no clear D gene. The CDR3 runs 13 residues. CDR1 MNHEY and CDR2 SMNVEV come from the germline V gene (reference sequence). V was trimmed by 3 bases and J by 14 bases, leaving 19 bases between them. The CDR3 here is CASSLPGGRAVTF. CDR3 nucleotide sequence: TGTGCCAGCAGTTTGCCCGGAGGACGCGCTGTGACCTTC.

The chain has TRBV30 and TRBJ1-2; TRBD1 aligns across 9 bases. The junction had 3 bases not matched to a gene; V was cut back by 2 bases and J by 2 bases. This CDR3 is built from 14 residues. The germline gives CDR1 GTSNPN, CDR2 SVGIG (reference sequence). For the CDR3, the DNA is TGTGCCTGGAGTCCCGGGACAGGGAACTATGGCTACACCTTC. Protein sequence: CAWSPGTGNYGYTF.

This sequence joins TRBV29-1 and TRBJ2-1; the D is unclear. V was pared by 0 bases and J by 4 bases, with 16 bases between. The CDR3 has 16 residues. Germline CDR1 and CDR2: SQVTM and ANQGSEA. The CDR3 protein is CSVEEIPVYRYNEQFF. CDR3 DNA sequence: TGCAGCGTTGAAGAGATACCGGTCTATCGGTACAATGAGCAGTTCTTC.

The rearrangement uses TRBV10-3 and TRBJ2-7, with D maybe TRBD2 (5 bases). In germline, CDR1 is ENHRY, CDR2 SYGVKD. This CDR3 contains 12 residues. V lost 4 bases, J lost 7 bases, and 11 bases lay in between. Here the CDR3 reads CAISAGSQEQYF. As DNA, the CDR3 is TGTGCCATCAGTGCGGGGTCGCAGGAGCAGTACTTC.

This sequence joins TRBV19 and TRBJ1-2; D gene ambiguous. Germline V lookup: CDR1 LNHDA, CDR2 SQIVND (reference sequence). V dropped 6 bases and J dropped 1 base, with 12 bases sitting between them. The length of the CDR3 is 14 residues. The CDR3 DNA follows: TGTGCCAGTAGCTCGCTCGACTTTAACTATGGCTACACCTTC. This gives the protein CASSSLDFNYGYTF.

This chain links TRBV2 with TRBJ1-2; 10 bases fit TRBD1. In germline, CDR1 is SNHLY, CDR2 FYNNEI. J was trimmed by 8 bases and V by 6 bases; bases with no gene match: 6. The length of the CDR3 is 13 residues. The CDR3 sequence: CASRVGTGDGYTF. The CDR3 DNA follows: TGTGCCAGCAGGGTAGGGACAGGGGACGGCTACACCTTC. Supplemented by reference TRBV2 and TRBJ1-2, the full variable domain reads EPEVTQTPSHQVTQMGQEVILRCVPISNHLYFYWYRQILGQKVEFLVSFYNNEISEKSEIFDDQFSVERPDGSNFTLKIRSTKLEDSAMYFCASRVGTGDGYTFGSGTRLTVV.

The CDR3 bases are TGTGCCAGCAGTTTATTTGGCAGTTCGAACACTGAAGCTTTCTTT. It is translated as CASSLFGSSNTEAFF. This chain connects TRBV27 to TRBJ1-1; no clear D. This CDR3 is 15 amino acids long. V lost 1 base and J 1 base, leaving 10 bases between the germline ends. The germline CDR1 and CDR2 sequences are MNHEY and SMNVEV (reference sequence).

The CDR3 DNA reads TGTGCCACCAGTGATTTGCGGTTACAGGGCTACGAGCAGTACTTC. The encoded protein is CATSDLRLQGYEQYF. This chain uses TRBV24-1 with TRBJ2-7; TRBD1 might be the D (6 bases). Germline V gene lookup returns CDR1 KGHDR and CDR2 SFDVKD. The CDR3 extends over 15 amino acids. The germline V and J ends were trimmed by 0 bases and 3 bases, with 11 bases remaining between them.

CDR3 nucleotides: TGCGCCAGCAGCTTGGGAGGGATAAGCGAGCAGTACTTC. Amino acids: CASSLGGISEQYF. V is TRBV5-1 and J is TRBJ2-7, with a possible D match to TRBD2 (5 bases). Per germline, CDR1 SGHRS and CDR2 YFSETQ. Trimming left V 0 bases short and J 6 bases short, with 10 bases between. This CDR3 has 13 amino acids.

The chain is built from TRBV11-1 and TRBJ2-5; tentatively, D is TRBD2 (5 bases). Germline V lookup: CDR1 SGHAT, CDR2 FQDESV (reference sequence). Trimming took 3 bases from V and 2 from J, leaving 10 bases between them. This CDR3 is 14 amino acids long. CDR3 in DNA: TGTGCCAGCAGCTTCGGGGATTTTCAAGAGACCCAGTACTTC. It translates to CASSFGDFQETQYF.

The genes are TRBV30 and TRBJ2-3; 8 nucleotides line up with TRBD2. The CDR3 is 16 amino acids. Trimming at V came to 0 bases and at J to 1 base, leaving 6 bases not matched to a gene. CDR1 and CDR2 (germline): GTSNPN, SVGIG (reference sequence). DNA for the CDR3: TGTGCCTGGAGTGTACCCGGGCGGGGGGGCACAGATACGCAGTATTTT. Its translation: CAWSVPGRGGTDTQYF.

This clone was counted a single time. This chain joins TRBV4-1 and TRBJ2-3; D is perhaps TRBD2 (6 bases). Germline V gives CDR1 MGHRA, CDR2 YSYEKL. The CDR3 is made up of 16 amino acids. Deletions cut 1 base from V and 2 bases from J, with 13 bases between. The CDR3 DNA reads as TGCGCCAGCAGCCAAGGTGTTCAGGGACTCACAGATACGCAGTATTTT. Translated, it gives CASSQGVQGLTDTQYF.

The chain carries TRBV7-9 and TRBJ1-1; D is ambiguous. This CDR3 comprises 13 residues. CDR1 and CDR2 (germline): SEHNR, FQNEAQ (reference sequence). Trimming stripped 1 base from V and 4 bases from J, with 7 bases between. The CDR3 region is CASSLVASTEAFF. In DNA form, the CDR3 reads TGTGCCAGCAGCTTAGTGGCCTCCACTGAAGCTTTCTTT.

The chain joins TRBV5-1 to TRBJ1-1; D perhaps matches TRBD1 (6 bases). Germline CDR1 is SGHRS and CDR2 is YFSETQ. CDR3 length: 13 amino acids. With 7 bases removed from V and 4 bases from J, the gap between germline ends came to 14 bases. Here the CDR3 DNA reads TGCGCCAGCGCCGAACAGGGCGGCACTGAAGCTTTCTTT. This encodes CASAEQGGTEAFF.

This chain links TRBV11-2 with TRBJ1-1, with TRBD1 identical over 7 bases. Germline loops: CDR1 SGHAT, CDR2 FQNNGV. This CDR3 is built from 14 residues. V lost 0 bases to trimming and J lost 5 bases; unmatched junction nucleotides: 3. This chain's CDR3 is CASSLDRQGTEAFF. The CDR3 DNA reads TGTGCCAGCAGCTTAGATCGACAGGGAACTGAAGCTTTCTTT.

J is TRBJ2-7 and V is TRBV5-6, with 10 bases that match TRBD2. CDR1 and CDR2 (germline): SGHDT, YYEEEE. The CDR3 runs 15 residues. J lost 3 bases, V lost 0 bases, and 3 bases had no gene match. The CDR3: CASSLGPSGSYEQYF. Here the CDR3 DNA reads TGTGCCAGCAGCTTGGGTCCTAGCGGGAGCTACGAGCAGTACTTC.

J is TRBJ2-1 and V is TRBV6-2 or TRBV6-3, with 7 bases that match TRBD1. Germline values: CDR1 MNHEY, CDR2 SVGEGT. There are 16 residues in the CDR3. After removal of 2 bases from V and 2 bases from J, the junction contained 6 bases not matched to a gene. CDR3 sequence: CASSYQGGYPYNEQFF. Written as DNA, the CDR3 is TGTGCCAGCAGTTACCAAGGGGGCTACCCCTACAATGAGCAGTTCTTC.

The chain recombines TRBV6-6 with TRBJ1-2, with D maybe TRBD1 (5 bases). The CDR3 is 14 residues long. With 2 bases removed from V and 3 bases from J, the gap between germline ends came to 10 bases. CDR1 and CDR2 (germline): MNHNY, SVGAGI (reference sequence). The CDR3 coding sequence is TGTGCCAGCAGTTACGGACAAGGATACTATGGCTACACCTTC. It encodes CASSYGQGYYGYTF.

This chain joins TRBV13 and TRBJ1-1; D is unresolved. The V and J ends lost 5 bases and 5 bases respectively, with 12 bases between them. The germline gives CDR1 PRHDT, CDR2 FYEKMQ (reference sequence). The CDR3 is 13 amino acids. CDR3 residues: CASSPRLRTEAFF. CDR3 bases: TGTGCCAGCAGCCCACGGTTGCGGACTGAAGCTTTCTTT.

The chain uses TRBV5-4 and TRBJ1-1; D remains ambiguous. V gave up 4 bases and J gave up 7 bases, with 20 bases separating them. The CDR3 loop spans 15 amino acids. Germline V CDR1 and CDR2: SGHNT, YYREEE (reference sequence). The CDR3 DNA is TGTGCCAGCAGCCTAGGACCGGGGATCCCTTTTGAAGCTTTCTTT. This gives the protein CASSLGPGIPFEAFF. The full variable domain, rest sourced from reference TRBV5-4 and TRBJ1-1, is ETGVTQSPTHLIKTRGQQVTLRCSSQSGHNTVSWYQQALGQGPQFIFQYYREEENGRGNFPPRFSGLQFPNYSSELNVNALELDDSALYLCASSLGPGIPFEAFFGQGTRLTVV.

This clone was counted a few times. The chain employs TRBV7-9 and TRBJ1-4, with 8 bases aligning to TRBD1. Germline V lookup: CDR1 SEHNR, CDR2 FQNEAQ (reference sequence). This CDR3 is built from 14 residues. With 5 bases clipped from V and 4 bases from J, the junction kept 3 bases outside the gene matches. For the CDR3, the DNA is TGTGCCAGCAGCCGCGGACAGGGTAATGAAAAACTGTTTTTT. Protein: CASSRGQGNEKLFF.

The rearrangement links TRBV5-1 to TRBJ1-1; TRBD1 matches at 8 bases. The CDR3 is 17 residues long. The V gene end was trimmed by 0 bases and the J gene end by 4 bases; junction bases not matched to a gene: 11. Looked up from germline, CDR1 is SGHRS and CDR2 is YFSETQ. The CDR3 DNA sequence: TGCGCCAGCAGCTTGGGGGAGCAGGGGGCTTGGGCCACTGAAGCTTTCTTT. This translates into CASSLGEQGAWATEAFF.